Shown below are 24 T cell receptor beta chains from a single sample sequenced in a study of T cell responses to AZD1222 COVID-19 vaccine. TCRdb keeps only in-frame clones here, not all; method: immunoSEQ multiplex PCR. Of 150,000 to 200,000 clones detected, about nine tenths appear once; the ten largest clones hold 2.6%. The starting material was peripheral blood, obtained on day 0 of AZD1222 vaccination. Every receptor here comes from an adult in good health.

DNA for the CDR3: TGCGCCAGCAGCCAGGGAGCACGGGGGACCCAGTACTTC. Translation: CASSQGARGTQYF. The rearrangement uses TRBV10-2 and TRBJ2-5; D assignment may be TRBD1 or TRBD2 (5 bases each). Germline V gene data show CDR1 as WSHSY and CDR2 as SAAADI. The CDR3 spans 13 residues. Trimming took off 6 bases at V and 7 bases at J, with 15 bases between the two ends.

This clone was picked up a small number of times. J is TRBJ1-2 and V is TRBV28, with 10 bases lining up with TRBD1. Germline assignment: CDR1 MDHEN and CDR2 SYDVKM. V dropped 7 bases and J dropped 7; count of bases not matched to a gene: 6. The CDR3 length is 13 residues. The CDR3 loop reads CASIPGQGFGYTF. The CDR3 DNA sequence: TGTGCCAGCATCCCGGGACAGGGGTTTGGCTACACCTTC.

This clone was detected only a few times. The chain is built from TRBV11-2 and TRBJ1-1, with D possibly TRBD1 on 5 matching bases. The CDR3 sequence is 12 residues long. V lost 6 bases and J lost 8, with 13 bases in between. Germline loops: CDR1 SGHAT, CDR2 FQNNGV. CDR3 region: CASRGGGVEAFF. The CDR3 DNA is TGTGCCAGCAGAGGCGGGGGGGTGGAAGCTTTCTTT.

The V call is TRBV5-1, the J call TRBJ1-5, with D possibly TRBD1 on 6 matching bases. Deletions cut 0 bases from V and 7 bases from J, with 14 bases between. The CDR3 is made up of 15 amino acids. CDR1 and CDR2 from the germline V gene are SGHRS and YFSETQ. The CDR3 sequence: CASSLGTQGSQPQHF. CDR3 bases: TGCGCCAGCAGCTTGGGGACACAGGGTTCGCAGCCCCAGCATTTT.

The chain has TRBV27 and TRBJ2-1; D remains ambiguous. Germline V gene sequence: CDR1 MNHEY, CDR2 SMNVEV (reference sequence). This CDR3 is 15 amino acids long. V lost 1 base and J lost 0, with 7 bases in between. Here the CDR3 reads CASSLFPSSYNEQFF. The CDR3 region has the DNA TGTGCCAGCAGTTTATTCCCGAGCTCCTACAATGAGCAGTTCTTC.

The chain couples TRBV19 to TRBJ1-1; D may be TRBD1 (5 bases). The CDR3 loop spans 14 amino acids. The germline V gene encodes CDR1 LNHDA and CDR2 SQIVND (reference sequence). The ends were cut back, 3 bases at V and 8 bases at J, with 16 bases in the middle. CDR3 nucleotides: TGTGCCAGTAGTATTAGGTCAGGGTTAGGGGAAGCTTTCTTT. Translating it yields CASSIRSGLGEAFF.

This rearrangement joins TRBV7-2 to TRBJ2-7; D is perhaps TRBD2 (5 bases). Trimming shortened V by 5 bases and J by 6 bases, and 11 bases separated the two germline ends. From germline, CDR1 is SGHTA and CDR2 FQGNSA. This CDR3 is 12 amino acids long. The CDR3 region has the DNA TGTGCCAGCAGCCCGAGCGGTGGCGAGCAGTACTTC. The encoded protein is CASSPSGGEQYF.

V gene TRBV7-2 combines with J gene TRBJ1-2, with D tentatively TRBD1 (6 bases). Trimming took off 1 base at V and 4 bases at J, with 10 bases between the two ends. The CDR3 is 14 amino acids. Germline-derived CDR1 and CDR2 are SGHTA and FQGNSA. The CDR3 coding sequence is TGTGCCAGCAGCTTAGAAACAGGGCTCTATGGCTACACCTTC. As protein: CASSLETGLYGYTF.

This clone showed up just a few times. This chain uses TRBV7-8 with TRBJ1-5, with a tentative D call TRBD1 (5 bases). Per germline, CDR1 SGHVS and CDR2 FQNEAQ. This CDR3 is built from 16 residues. V lost 4 bases and J lost 4, with 17 bases in between. In nucleotides, the CDR3 is TGTGCCAGCAGCTCGCTGCCCGGGACGGGAAATCAGCCCCAGCATTTT. It yields the protein CASSSLPGTGNQPQHF.

The table lists this clone with a count of one. The CDR3 is CASSLFGRTGGPTSYNEQFF. The CDR3 nucleotides are TGCGCCAGCAGCTTGTTTGGCCGGACAGGGGGCCCCACTTCCTACAATGAGCAGTTCTTC. The chain has TRBV5-1 and TRBJ2-1; 11 nucleotides line up with TRBD1. Looked up from germline, CDR1 is SGHRS and CDR2 is YFSETQ. Unmatched junction bases numbered 13, after V lost 1 base and J lost 1 base. This CDR3 spans 20 amino acids.

CDR3 in amino acids: CASSPLLTGDHTEAFF. For the CDR3, the DNA is TGTGCCAGCTCACCACTACTTACAGGGGACCACACTGAAGCTTTCTTT. The V gene is TRBV18, the J gene TRBJ1-1; 7 positions agree with TRBD1. CDR1 KGHSH and CDR2 LQKENI come from the germline V gene. There are 16 residues in the CDR3. V trimming: 1 base; J trimming: 3 bases; junction bases outside the gene matches: 8.

The chain is built from TRBV10-3 and TRBJ2-7; the match to TRBD2 covers 11 bases. Germline CDR1 is ENHRY and CDR2 is SYGVKD. J lost 0 bases, V lost 7 bases, and 8 bases had no gene match. The CDR3 is 16 residues long. The CDR3 DNA sequence: TGTGCCATCACCGTTACTAGCGGGGGAAGCTCCTACGAGCAGTACTTC. This sequence encodes CAITVTSGGSSYEQYF.

The chain links TRBV27 to TRBJ2-2; 8 nucleotides line up with TRBD2. Germline CDR1 and CDR2: MNHEY and SMNVEV (reference sequence). V lost 6 bases, J lost 2 bases, and 5 bases stayed unmatched. The CDR3 has 15 amino acids. CDR3 residues: CASRRGLENTGELFF. The DNA of the CDR3 is TGTGCCAGCAGAAGGGGACTAGAAAACACCGGGGAGCTGTTTTTT.

V is TRBV5-6 and J is TRBJ1-2, with TRBD1 identical over 8 bases. The CDR3 has 16 residues. From germline, CDR1 is SGHDT and CDR2 YYEEEE. With V trimmed by 4 bases and J by 0 bases, 8 bases remained unmatched. The CDR3 loop is CASSRRTGPSNYGYTF. The CDR3 DNA reads as TGTGCCAGCAGCCGAAGGACAGGGCCTTCTAACTATGGCTACACCTTC.

The table lists this clone with a few counts. The chain carries TRBV6-1 and TRBJ2-7, with D perhaps matching TRBD2 (5 bases). V lost 3 bases and J lost 7, with 13 bases in between. The CDR3 is 13 amino acids. Germline V lookup: CDR1 MNHNS, CDR2 SASEGT. The CDR3 is CASSDRPTGEQYF. CDR3 coding DNA: TGTGCCAGCAGTGACAGACCCACGGGGGAGCAGTACTTC.

The chain joins TRBV6-5 to TRBJ1-3; D remains unclear. The CDR3 spans 14 residues. V was cut by 4 bases and J by 4 bases, with 11 bases left in between. CDR1 is MNHEY, CDR2 SVGAGI, per germline. CDR3 in DNA: TGTGCCAGCAGTTTGGACGGTTACGGAAACACCATATATTTT. Residues: CASSLDGYGNTIYF.

The count of this clone is one. The V gene is TRBV7-6, the J gene TRBJ2-2; perhaps TRBD2 as D (6 bases). CDR1 and CDR2 (germline): SGHVS, FNYEAQ. This CDR3 is 14 amino acids long. Trimming pared 5 bases from V and 5 bases from J, leaving 12 bases between. Here the CDR3 reads CASSPGLTTGELFF. The CDR3 DNA sequence: TGTGCCAGCAGCCCGGGACTTACTACCGGGGAGCTGTTTTTT.

V usage is TRBV4-2 and J usage is TRBJ2-7, with unresolved D. Trimming cost V 1 base and J 6 bases, with 7 bases left between them. There are 12 residues in the CDR3. Germline CDR1 and CDR2: LGHNA and YNFKEQ. The CDR3 spells CASSQGAGEQYF. CDR3 nucleotide sequence: TGTGCCAGCAGCCAAGGGGCCGGCGAGCAGTACTTC.

The chain links TRBV21-1 to TRBJ2-7; the table's TRBD2 call for D was not verified on the DNA. TRBV21-1 is shown as a pseudogene. CDR3 length equals 15 residues. The CDR3 DNA is TGTGCCAGCAGCAAAGTGCGGGGCGACTCCTACGAGCAGTACTTC. Translating it yields CASSKVRGDSYEQYF.

The chain joins TRBV6-5 to TRBJ2-7, with D unresolved. There are 14 residues in the CDR3. Germline CDR1 MNHEY, CDR2 SVGAGI. The V and J ends lost 8 bases and 0 bases respectively, with 14 bases between them. CDR3 DNA sequence: TGTGCCAGCTCCCGACCCGGACGCTCCTACGAGCAGTACTTC. Its translation is CASSRPGRSYEQYF.

V is TRBV28 and J is TRBJ1-4; 8 positions match TRBD1. This CDR3 has 15 residues. V shed 4 bases, J shed 8 bases, and the junction held 9 bases outside the gene matches. Germline-derived CDR1 and CDR2 are MDHEN and SYDVKM. The CDR3 DNA reads TGTGCCAGCAGTTCTCCACAGGGGGGAGAGGAAAAACTGTTTTTT. Translated: CASSSPQGGEEKLFF.

The CDR3 coding sequence is TGTGCCAGCAGCTTCCAGGGTGACTCACCCCTCCACTTT. This sequence encodes CASSFQGDSPLHF. This chain uses TRBV12-3 or TRBV12-4 with TRBJ1-6; D is perhaps TRBD1 (5 bases). The V end was cut by 6 bases, the J end by 10 bases, with 13 bases between. The CDR3 loop spans 13 amino acids.

This chain uses TRBV7-9 with TRBJ2-1; 9 bases are shared with TRBD1. There are 18 residues in the CDR3. Germline V CDR1 and CDR2: SEHNR, FQNEAQ (reference sequence). V lost 5 bases, J lost 1 base, and 12 bases stayed unmatched. CDR3 region: CASSHRDRVKSSYNEQFF. The CDR3 bases are TGTGCCAGCAGCCACCGGGACAGGGTTAAATCGTCCTACAATGAGCAGTTCTTC.

This clone has only one observation. The chain is built from TRBV18 and TRBJ2-7; the D is unclear. The CDR3 spans 15 residues. Germline V CDR1 and CDR2: KGHSH, LQKENI. Trimming removed 3 bases at V and 3 bases at J, with 15 bases between. The CDR3 spells CASSPSYLIRYEQYF. The CDR3 DNA follows: TGTGCCAGCTCACCCTCCTACCTTATCCGCTACGAGCAGTACTTC.